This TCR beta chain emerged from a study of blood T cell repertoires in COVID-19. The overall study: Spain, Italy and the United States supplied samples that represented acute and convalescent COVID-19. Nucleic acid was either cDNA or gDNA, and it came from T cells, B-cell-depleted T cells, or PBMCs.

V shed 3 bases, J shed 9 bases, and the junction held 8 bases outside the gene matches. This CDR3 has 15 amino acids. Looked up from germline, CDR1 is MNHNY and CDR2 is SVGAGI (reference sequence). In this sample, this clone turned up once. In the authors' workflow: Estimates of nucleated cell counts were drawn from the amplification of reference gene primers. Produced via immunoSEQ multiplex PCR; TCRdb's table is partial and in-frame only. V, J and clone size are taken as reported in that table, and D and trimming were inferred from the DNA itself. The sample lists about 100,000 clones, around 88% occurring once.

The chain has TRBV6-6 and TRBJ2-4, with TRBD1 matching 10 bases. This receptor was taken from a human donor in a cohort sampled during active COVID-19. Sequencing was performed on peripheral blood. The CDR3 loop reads CASSYGGTGVGIQYF. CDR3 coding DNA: TGTGCCAGCAGTTATGGGGGGACAGGGGTCGGCATTCAGTACTTC.